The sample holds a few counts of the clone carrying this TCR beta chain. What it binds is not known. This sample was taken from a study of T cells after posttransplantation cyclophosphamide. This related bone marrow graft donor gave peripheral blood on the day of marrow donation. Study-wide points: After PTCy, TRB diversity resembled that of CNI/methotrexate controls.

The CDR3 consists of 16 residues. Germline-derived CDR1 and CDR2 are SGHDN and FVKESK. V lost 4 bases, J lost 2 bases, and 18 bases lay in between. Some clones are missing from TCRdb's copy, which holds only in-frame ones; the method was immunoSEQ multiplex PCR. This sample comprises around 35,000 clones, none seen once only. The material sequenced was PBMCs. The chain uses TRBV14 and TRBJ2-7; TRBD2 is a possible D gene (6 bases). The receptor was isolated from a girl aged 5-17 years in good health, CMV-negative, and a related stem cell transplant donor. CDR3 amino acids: CASSRQDPGVAYEQYF. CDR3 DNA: TGTGCCAGCAGCCGCCAAGACCCGGGGGTAGCCTACGAGCAGTACTTC.